The rows below give T cell receptor beta chains drawn from one sample of a study of CD8 T cells in Susac syndrome. From the immunoSEQ multiplex PCR reads, TCRdb called clonotypes with MiXCR, one entry per CDR3 protein. The sample holds under 150,000 distinct CDR3 sequences; less than 95% are singletons and the top ten take approximately 0.12%. Sequenced: CD4+ T cells from PBMCs. These receptors were taken from a human donor with multiple sclerosis. Both conserved end residues are part of each CDR3. Each record gives: V gene, clone size, J gene, D gene, CDR3 protein, CDR3 DNA. The D gene is left open where the match is weak. Clone size is stated in some rows and not others, as once, few, many or a class when expanded.

V: TRBV30
size: -
J: TRBJ2-2
D: -
CDR3: CAWSSVAPGELFF
DNA: TGTGCCTGGAGTAGCGTGGCCCCCGGGGAGCTGTTTTTT

V: TRBV5-1
size: -
J: TRBJ2-1
D: -
CDR3: CASSLGAGTYYNEQFF
DNA: TGCGCCAGCAGCTTGGGAGCCGGGACCTACTACAATGAGCAGTTCTTC

V: TRBV10-3
size: -
J: TRBJ2-2
D: TRBD1
CDR3: CAIIEFYGTGNTGELFF
DNA: TGTGCCATCATTGAGTTTTACGGGACAGGGAACACCGGGGAGCTGTTTTTT

V: TRBV29-1
size: -
J: TRBJ2-5
D: -
CDR3: CSVLAGETQYF
DNA: TGCAGCGTTTTGGCGGGCGAGACCCAGTACTTC

V: TRBV4-1
size: -
J: TRBJ2-1
D: -
CDR3: CASSQELGDEQFF
DNA: TGCGCCAGCAGCCAAGAACTGGGGGATGAGCAGTTCTTC

V: TRBV5-6
size: -
J: TRBJ2-1
D: TRBD2
CDR3: CASSFGLAGPTYNEQFF
DNA: TGTGCCAGCAGCTTCGGACTAGCGGGTCCCACCTACAATGAGCAGTTCTTC

V: TRBV30
size: -
J: TRBJ1-4
D: TRBD1
CDR3: CAWSSARGWPTNEKLFF
DNA: TGTGCCTGGAGTTCAGCCAGGGGGTGGCCAACTAATGAAAAACTGTTTTTT

V: TRBV20-1
size: once
J: TRBJ2-1
D: TRBD2
CDR3: CSASPLAGLRGEQFF
DNA: TGCAGTGCTAGCCCACTAGCGGGGCTGCGGGGTGAGCAGTTCTTC

V: TRBV29-1
size: -
J: TRBJ2-1
D: -
CDR3: CSVDGQYNEQFF
DNA: TGCAGCGTTGATGGACAGTACAATGAGCAGTTCTTC

V: TRBV6-5
size: -
J: TRBJ2-3
D: -
CDR3: CASSYSQGRATDTQYF
DNA: TGTGCCAGCAGTTACTCGCAGGGTCGGGCAACAGATACGCAGTATTTT

V: TRBV9
size: -
J: TRBJ2-1
D: -
CDR3: CASSVGLELFPNNEQFF
DNA: TGTGCCAGCAGCGTAGGACTAGAATTATTTCCAAACAATGAGCAGTTCTTC

V: TRBV12-3/TRBV12-4
size: once
J: TRBJ2-4
D: TRBD2
CDR3: CASSYTSGREVKNIQYF
DNA: TGTGCCAGCAGTTATACTAGCGGGAGGGAAGTCAAAAACATTCAGTACTTC

V: TRBV12-3/TRBV12-4
size: once
J: TRBJ2-5
D: TRBD2
CDR3: CASTFGTSGSGETQYF
DNA: TGTGCCAGCACCTTCGGGACTAGCGGGAGTGGAGAGACCCAGTACTTC

V: TRBV30
size: -
J: TRBJ1-2
D: -
CDR3: CAWSHPGLGGEGYTF
DNA: TGTGCCTGGAGTCATCCGGGCCTCGGGGGGGAGGGCTACACCTTC

V: TRBV5-1
size: -
J: TRBJ1-4
D: TRBD1
CDR3: CASSLGDRAGKKLFF
DNA: TGCGCCAGCAGCTTGGGGGACAGGGCTGGGAAAAAACTGTTTTTT

V: TRBV4-3
size: -
J: TRBJ1-1
D: -
CDR3: CASSPVPGSEAFF
DNA: TGCGCCAGCAGTCCTGTTCCAGGGTCTGAAGCTTTCTTT

V: TRBV7-2
size: -
J: TRBJ2-2
D: TRBD2
CDR3: CASSLAASGRTNGELFF
DNA: TGTGCCAGCAGCTTAGCGGCTAGCGGGAGGACCAACGGGGAGCTGTTTTTT

V: TRBV12-3/TRBV12-4
size: -
J: TRBJ2-7
D: -
CDR3: CASRPTGAYEQYF
DNA: TGTGCCAGCAGGCCGACAGGAGCCTACGAGCAGTACTTC

V: TRBV30
size: -
J: TRBJ2-4
D: -
CDR3: CAWSPTPQAKNIQYF
DNA: TGTGCCTGGAGTCCCACCCCCCAGGCCAAAAACATTCAGTACTTC

V: TRBV6-5
size: -
J: TRBJ1-1
D: -
CDR3: CASSEGRTEAFF
DNA: TGTGCCAGCAGTGAAGGGAGGACTGAAGCTTTCTTT

V: TRBV5-1
size: -
J: TRBJ2-1
D: TRBD2
CDR3: CASSLETSGIYEQFF
DNA: TGCGCCAGCAGCTTGGAAACTAGCGGGATCTATGAGCAGTTCTTC

V: TRBV6-2/TRBV6-3
size: -
J: TRBJ1-2
D: TRBD1
CDR3: CASSYAQGGTADHTF
DNA: TGTGCCAGCAGTTACGCTCAAGGAGGGACAGCAGACCACACCTTC

V: TRBV4-1
size: -
J: TRBJ1-5
D: TRBD1
CDR3: CASSQDLTGTGSNQPQHF
DNA: TGCGCCAGCAGCCAAGACCTAACCGGGACAGGGAGCAATCAGCCCCAGCATTTT

V: TRBV12-3/TRBV12-4
size: -
J: TRBJ2-7
D: -
CDR3: CASSFGGTTYEQYF
DNA: TGTGCCAGCAGTTTTGGGGGGACCACCTACGAGCAGTACTTC

V: TRBV30
size: -
J: TRBJ1-6
D: TRBD1
CDR3: CAWSGDRDNSPLHF
DNA: TGTGCCTGGAGTGGTGACAGGGATAATTCACCCCTCCACTTT

V: TRBV5-1
size: -
J: TRBJ2-3
D: -
CDR3: CASSPHSTTDTQYF
DNA: TGCGCCAGCAGCCCCCATTCAACGACAGATACGCAGTATTTT

V: TRBV20-1
size: -
J: TRBJ2-1
D: TRBD2
CDR3: CSARDMAGGLNEQFF
DNA: TGCAGTGCTAGAGACATGGCGGGAGGGCTCAATGAGCAGTTCTTC

V: TRBV19
size: -
J: TRBJ1-5
D: TRBD1
CDR3: CASSMTKQGTSLSNQPQHF
DNA: TGTGCCAGTAGTATGACCAAACAGGGGACATCCCTTAGCAATCAGCCCCAGCATTTT

V: TRBV6-1
size: -
J: TRBJ2-5
D: -
CDR3: CASSPQGGIQETQYF
DNA: TGTGCCAGCTCCCCCCAGGGGGGCATACAAGAGACCCAGTACTTC

V: TRBV18
size: -
J: TRBJ1-1
D: -
CDR3: CASSIGNTEAFF
DNA: TGTGCCAGCTCAATCGGGAACACTGAAGCTTTCTTT

V: TRBV12-3/TRBV12-4
size: -
J: TRBJ2-5
D: TRBD1
CDR3: CASSYGQGGRETQYF
DNA: TGTGCCAGCAGTTACGGACAGGGGGGGCGAGAGACCCAGTACTTC

V: TRBV19
size: -
J: TRBJ1-2
D: -
CDR3: CASSFQLAYGYTF
DNA: TGTGCCAGTAGCTTTCAGCTCGCCTATGGCTACACCTTC

V: TRBV24-1
size: -
J: TRBJ2-5
D: -
CDR3: CATSLGGDGQTQYF
DNA: TGTGCCACCAGTCTGGGGGGTGACGGGCAGACCCAGTACTTC

V: TRBV6-2/TRBV6-3
size: -
J: TRBJ2-5
D: -
CDR3: CASSYGGLEETQYF
DNA: TGTGCCAGCAGTTACGGGGGGCTGGAAGAGACCCAGTACTTC

V: TRBV7-9
size: -
J: TRBJ1-1
D: -
CDR3: CASTQQGTDTEAFF
DNA: TGTGCCAGCACGCAACAGGGTACGGACACTGAAGCTTTCTTT

V: TRBV24-1
size: -
J: TRBJ2-6
D: TRBD1
CDR3: CATQGVSGANVLTF
DNA: TGTGCCACCCAGGGGGTCTCTGGGGCCAACGTCCTGACTTTC

V: TRBV14
size: few
J: TRBJ2-7
D: -
CDR3: CASSQQAGDYEQYF
DNA: TGTGCCAGCAGCCAACAGGCAGGGGACTACGAGCAGTACTTC

V: TRBV29-1
size: -
J: TRBJ1-1
D: -
CDR3: CSGVAVGTDTEAFF
DNA: TGCAGCGGCGTTGCTGTCGGGACCGACACTGAAGCTTTCTTT

V: TRBV18
size: -
J: TRBJ2-1
D: -
CDR3: CASSPSNEQFF
DNA: TGTGCCAGCTCACCATCTAATGAGCAGTTCTTC